The clone carrying this T cell receptor (beta chain) has only a few counts. Its antigen is still unknown. CDR1 is MDHEN, CDR2 SYDVKM, per germline. CDR3 length equals 13 residues. The V and J ends lost 5 bases and 7 bases, in that order; junction bases with no gene match: 7. This specimen comes from a study of human T cells and chemical hapten exposure. The study, taken as a whole, reports: No shift was seen in TCRs above 1 in 1000 frequency with DPC sensitization.

During construction of the library, unique molecular identifiers were attached to individual cDNA molecules for quantitative, reproducible TCR counting. As originally analysed: Sample TCR totals centred on a median of roughly 96,000, ranging about 20,000 to 700,000. Each CDR3 protein is one row after TCRdb ran MiXCR on the RACE reads. The V and J calls come from TCRdb's annotation, not from the publication. The data contain approximately 100,000 distinct CDR3 sequences, 9.5% to 15% of them singletons. Time point specified: pre-sensitization, week 0. Treatment reported: therapeutic diphenylcyclopropenone sensitization with weekly scalp DPC. Blood draws came first, before each patch test.

This TCR derives from a woman in her forties or fifties with alopecia areata. Some clones in this sample may be carry-over from other donors' samples. The sample in question was whole blood, obtained in connection with sensitization to the hapten diphenylcyclopropenone (DPC). V gene TRBV28 combines with J gene TRBJ1-1, with TRBD1 matching over 7 bases. In DNA form, the CDR3 reads TGTGCCAGCAGTCTCCAACAGGGGCGTGAAGCTTTCTTT. Its translation: CASSLQQGREAFF.